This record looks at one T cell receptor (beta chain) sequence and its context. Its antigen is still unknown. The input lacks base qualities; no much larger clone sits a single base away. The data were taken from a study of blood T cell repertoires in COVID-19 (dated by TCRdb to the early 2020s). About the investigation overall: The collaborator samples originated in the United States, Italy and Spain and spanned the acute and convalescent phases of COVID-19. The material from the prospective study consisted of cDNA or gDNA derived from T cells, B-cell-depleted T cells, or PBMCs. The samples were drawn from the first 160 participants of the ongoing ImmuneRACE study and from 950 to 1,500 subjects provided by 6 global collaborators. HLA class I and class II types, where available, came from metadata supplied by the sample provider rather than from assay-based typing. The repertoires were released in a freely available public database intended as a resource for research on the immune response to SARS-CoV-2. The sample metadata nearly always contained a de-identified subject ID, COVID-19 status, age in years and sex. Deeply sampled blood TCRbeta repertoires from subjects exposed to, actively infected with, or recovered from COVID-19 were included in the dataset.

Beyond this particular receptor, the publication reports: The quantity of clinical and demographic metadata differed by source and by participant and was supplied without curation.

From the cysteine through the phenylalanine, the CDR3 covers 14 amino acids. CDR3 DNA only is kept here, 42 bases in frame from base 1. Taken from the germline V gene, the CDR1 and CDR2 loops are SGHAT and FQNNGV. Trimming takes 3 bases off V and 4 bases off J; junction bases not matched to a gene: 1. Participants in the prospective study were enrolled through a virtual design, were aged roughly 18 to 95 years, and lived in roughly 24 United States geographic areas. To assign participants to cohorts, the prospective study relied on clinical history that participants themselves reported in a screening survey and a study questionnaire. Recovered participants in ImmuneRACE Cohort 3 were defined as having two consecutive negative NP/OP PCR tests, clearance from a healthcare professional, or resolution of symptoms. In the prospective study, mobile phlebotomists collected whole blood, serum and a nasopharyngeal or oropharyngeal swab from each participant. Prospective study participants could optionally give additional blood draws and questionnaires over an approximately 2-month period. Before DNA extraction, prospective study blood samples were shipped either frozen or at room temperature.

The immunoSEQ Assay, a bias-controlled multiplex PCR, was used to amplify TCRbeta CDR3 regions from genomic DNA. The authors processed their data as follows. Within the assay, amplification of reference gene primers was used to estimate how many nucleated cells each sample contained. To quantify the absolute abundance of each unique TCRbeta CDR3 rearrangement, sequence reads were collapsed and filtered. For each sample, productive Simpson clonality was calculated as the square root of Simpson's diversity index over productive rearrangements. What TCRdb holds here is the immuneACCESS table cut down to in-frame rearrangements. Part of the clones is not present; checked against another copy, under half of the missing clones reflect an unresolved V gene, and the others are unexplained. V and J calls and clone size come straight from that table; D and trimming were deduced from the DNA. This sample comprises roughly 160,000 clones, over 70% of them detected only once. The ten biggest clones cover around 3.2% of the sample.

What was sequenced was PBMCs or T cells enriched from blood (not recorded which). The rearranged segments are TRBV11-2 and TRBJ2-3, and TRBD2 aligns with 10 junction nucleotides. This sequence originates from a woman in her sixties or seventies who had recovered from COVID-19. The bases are TGTGCCAGCAGCTTTAGCGGGGGGCCAGATACGCAGTATTTT. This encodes CASSFSGGPDTQYF.